This TCR beta chain stems from a study of cytomegalovirus exposure and HLA in healthy donors (TCRdb year 2017). With respect to the entire study: In an earlier analysis of approximately 640 of the donors, 276 Gb of sequence data and about 110 million unique TCR beta sequences from some 170 million T cells were reported. Donor age, sex, ethnicity and CMV serostatus were collected together with the repertoire data. High-throughput TCR immunosequencing, statistical association of individual TCRs with disease status, and machine learning were combined to predict cytomegalovirus infection status. The genetic ancestry cluster associated with self-reported Caucasian donors included roughly four fifths of the roughly 400 genotyped donors. In a later analysis, previously published TCR beta repertoires from 550 to 750 donors were re-analyzed and high-resolution HLA genotyping was added so that TCR occurrence patterns could be studied. The study profiled the T cell repertoires of 500 to 800 subjects by immunosequencing and related them to cytomegalovirus serostatus. HLA typing included class I and class II loci at four-digit resolution. In a later genetic analysis, genome-wide SNP genotypes for about three fifths of the roughly 670 donors were used, and that subset was treated as a discovery cohort. Typing coverage differed by locus: A, B, C, DRB1 and DQB1 were typed in about 620-640 donors, DQA1 in about 510, DPA1 in approximately 610, and DPB1 in just under 490. A handful of DR-DQ haplotypes were handled as single units for association and clustering because linkage in the cohort was strong. All discovery cohort repertoires had been generated on a single sequencing platform. Across some 400 genotyped donors of the cohort, an average of about 240,000 unique TCR beta nucleotide sequences per donor were sequenced, and 15% to 20% of those sequences were non-productive. In the later analysis, no new phenotypic data were used to find candidate immune exposures; instead, reliance was placed on TCR beta sequences and their occurrence across donors. An early release that covered around 590 HLA-typed donors contained approximately 300 gigabases of sequencing data and approximately 85 million unique TCR sequences. To decide whether each TCR beta V gene segment behaved as functional or pseudogenic, an earlier analysis of some 580 of the donors relied on high-throughput TCR beta sequencing. The study was designed to test whether signatures of past pathogen exposure could be identified by cataloging public T cell receptors. Besides the first cohort of 666 subjects, a separate validation cohort made up of over 100 different subjects was used. Points the paper makes about the study in general: In a later analysis, HLA-associated TCR beta chains were found to be more clonally expanded and to have lower generation probabilities than equally common non-associated chains. The earlier analysis of about 600 of the donors excluded roughly 17 rarely observed V segments, including chromosome 9 orphons, because counts were too low. An earlier analysis of approximately 590 of the donors showed that most TCR beta V segments appeared in productive rearrangements either about 87% or about 30% of the time, which broadly matched IMGT annotations. CMV serostatus was the only immune exposure information available for the cohort. In a later analysis, most CMV-associated TCR beta chains were found to appear HLA-restricted, with HLA associations seemingly driven largely by CMV exposure. A further reported finding was that TCR beta sequences accurately predicted the HLA-A and HLA-B alleles for most subjects in the first cohort. A group of highly shared sequence variants was considered likely to be a technical artifact of the sequencing pipeline. Most TCR sequences were observed very rarely across donors, whereas some public TCRs were present in many individuals. V-gene and J-gene trimming of TCR beta chains was associated with a missense DCLRE1C variant in a later genetic analysis, and the association was replicated in an independent cohort. In a later analysis, several top co-occurrence clusters were reported to appear linked to parvovirus B19, influenza, CMV and Epstein-Barr virus. According to a later analysis, TCR association rates differed among HLA loci, with DRB1 alleles showing the most associated TCRs and HLA-C alleles showing the fewest. The authors suggested that the approach could potentially be extended to other disease states and immunological phenotypes. Compared with the roughly 600-donor mean, donors in an Asian-associated ancestry cluster had fewer N-insertions in productive TCRs, according to a later genetic analysis. When HLA alleles, especially DR and DQ, strongly co-occurred, TCR associations were difficult to assign to individual alleles. A few of the identified cytomegalovirus-associated TCR beta chains were confirmed in vitro to be specific for cytomegalovirus antigens. Correlated functional status among segregating V segments might reflect linkage disequilibrium, but an unknown experimental factor could not be ruled out. HLA typing was unavailable for some donors at each locus, so association tests used only the typed subset. The presence/absence analyses assumed that sequencing depth was roughly uniform across donors, and that assumption may not be true. The classifier was reported to diagnose cytomegalovirus status with high specificity and sensitivity in both the original cohort and the validation cohort. In a later analysis, around 17,000 TCR beta sequences were associated with specific HLA alleles at a false discovery rate of 0.05. In the study, 150 to 200 TCR beta chains were listed as associated with cytomegalovirus. In this cohort, only TCR beta chains were sequenced, and detectable features were limited by the absence of alpha or paired-chain data.

The method behind the library was the immunoSEQ multiplex PCR assay. A mixture of 60 forward primers for TCR Vbeta segments and 13 reverse primers for TCR Jbeta segments was used in the multiplex PCR. The CDR3 region of rearranged TCR beta genes was amplified from genomic DNA by a multiplex PCR assay. On the Illumina HiSeq System, the amplified TCR beta libraries were sequenced as 87-base-pair reads. As for how the authors treated the data: Across the 500 to 700 repertoires, a later analysis counted 80 million or so unique TCR beta chains, approximately 10 million of which were shared by at least two donors. Raw reads were error-corrected and collapsed into unique sequences by a nearest-neighbor algorithm in which closely related sequences were merged to remove PCR and sequencing errors. CDR3 sequences were aligned to IMGT reference sequences to assign V, D and J gene segments. For a sequence to be retained, a match of at least six nucleotides was required to both a V gene segment and a J gene segment. Rearrangements were called productive when the CDR3 lacked stop codons and stayed in frame with V and J; all others were non-productive. Following IMGT convention, CDR3 was defined as the stretch from the second conserved V-encoded cysteine up to the conserved J-encoded phenylalanine. The earlier analysis of 450 to 750 of the donors excluded any sequence lacking an unambiguous match to a single V gene segment. An earlier analysis of a few hundred of the donors called V segments functional above 56.7% productive rearrangements and segregating when the between-donor standard deviation exceeded 5%. To diagnose cytomegalovirus status from the catalog of TCR beta chain sequences, a statistical classification framework was built. In a later analysis, V and J genes were assigned by comparing TCR nucleotide sequences against IMGT/GENE-DB human TR gene sequences. In a later analysis, CDR3 sequences and most-parsimonious VDJ recombination scenarios were assigned using the TCRdist pipeline. In a later analysis, each TCR beta chain was defined by its CDR3 amino acid sequence together with its V-gene family, and reads without a unique V-gene family were excluded. A later analysis removed roughly 590 highly shared, low-generation-probability nucleotide sequences to deal with suspected cross-contamination and a sequencing artifact. For each public chain, a later analysis derived a clonal expansion index from normalized ranks of inferred template counts within each repertoire. A later analysis computed generation probabilities with a VDJ recombination model fitted to out-of-frame rearrangements, and checked the results against IGoR. In a later analysis, TCR-TCR, TCR-HLA and TCR-CMV co-occurrence was scored with hypergeometric tests, and a repertoire-size bias correction was applied to TCR pairs. To estimate false discovery rates, a later analysis permuted the HLA or CMV assignments 20 times. In a later analysis, co-occurring TCRs were grouped using DBSCAN, and TCRdist sequence similarity was added for clustering within HLA-allele-positive subsets. Co-occurrence clustering excluded repertoires with fewer than 30,000 or more than 120,000 public chains, plus five with anomalous nucleotide sharing. TCRdb stores this immuneACCESS table with in-frame sequences only. Part of the clones is absent; in the studies checked, under half of the shortfall reflects unresolved V genes, and no reason is known for the rest. D and trimming were read from the DNA, whereas the V and J calls and clone size are those reported in that table. The sample has around 110,000 clones on record. The ten largest clones add up to 6.8% of the sample.

In the case of this clone: There is no known antigen for this receptor.

The cohort consisted of approximately 690 healthy bone marrow donors. All cohort members were sampled while nominally healthy, although unrecorded immune exposures were likely present. The donor tested CMV seropositive, placing the donor among the 289 seropositive members of the cohort. A peripheral blood sample was collected from each donor, and TCR beta sequencing was performed on peripheral blood mononuclear cells. Genomic DNA extraction from the blood cell samples was performed with the Qiagen DNeasy Blood Extraction Kit. The TCR originated in a middle-aged man in good health and CMV-seropositive. Sequenced: PBMCs.

Here is the DNA: TGCGCCAGCAGCCCGTGGGTTTCAGGGTATGGGGAGACCCAGTACTTC. Its protein is CASSPWVSGYGETQYF. This receptor chain uses TRBV5-1 and TRBJ2-5; the D gene is possibly TRBD1, with 5 bases matching. CDR1 SGHRS and CDR2 YFSETQ are derived from the germline V gene. V and J lose 4 bases and 5 bases, and a span of 21 bases separates them. The CDR3 spans 16 residues, from the cysteine through the phenylalanine. This entry keeps only the CDR3 DNA: 48 bases, framed from base 1.